This T cell receptor (beta chain) was sequenced during a study of blood T cell repertoires in COVID-19. V was pared by 1 base and J by 6 bases, with 5 bases of the junction left unmatched. Germline V CDR1 and CDR2: SNHLY, FYNNEI. This CDR3 has 15 amino acids. Data came from immunoSEQ multiplex PCR; TCRdb stores just in-frame clones and leaves some out. The sample holds fewer than 130,000 clones; around 79% are singletons and the top ten take approximately 16%. This clone appeared a single time. The sequence derives from a woman of 80 years or more with active or convalescent COVID-19. The rearrangement uses TRBV2 and TRBJ1-5; 8 nucleotides match TRBD1. The sample consisted of peripheral blood. CDR3 DNA sequence: TGTGCCAGCAGTGAAGGCAGGGGGCTCGGTCAGCCCCAGCATTTT. Translating gives CASSEGRGLGQPQHF.